This TCR beta chain was captured by sequencing in a study of blood T cell repertoires in COVID-19. The CDR3 sequence is 14 residues long. The V gene lost 1 base and the J gene lost 4 bases, with 13 bases spanning the gap. Germline CDR1 and CDR2: GTSNPN and SVGIG (reference sequence). As processed by the authors: The assay estimated nucleated cells by amplifying reference gene primers. This table comes from immunoSEQ multiplex PCR, and its TCRdb copy is limited to in-frame clones, with some not included. V, J and clone size are those of that table, while D and trimming were read from the DNA. The repertoire holds about 52,000 clones, with about four fifths as singletons.

The chain uses TRBV30 and TRBJ1-2, with a tentative D call TRBD1 (6 bases). The specimen sequenced was peripheral blood. This TCR came from a man in his 70s with active COVID-19. CDR3 in amino acids: CAWSARTVLYGYTF. Here the CDR3 DNA reads TGTGCCTGGAGTGCCCGGACAGTCCTCTATGGCTACACCTTC.